The present T cell receptor (beta chain) was sequenced within a study of T-cell memory formation after mild COVID-19. MiXCR was run by TCRdb on the 5' RACE reads, yielding one entry per CDR3 protein. The table lists about 390,000 distinct CDR3 sequences, roughly 15% of them singletons. Study-wide results and caveats: Mainly CM and EM harbored the contracting CD4+ clones; mainly EMRA harbored the CD8+ ones. Pre-infection memory held some responding clones, suggesting pre-existing cross-reactive T cells responded.

In the case of this clonotype: Its antigen is unidentified.

Germline trimming cut 4 bases from V and 9 bases from J; bases unmatched to any gene: 12. CDR3 length equals 15 residues. In germline, CDR1 is PRHDT, CDR2 FYEKMQ (reference sequence). This sequence originates from a young man who had mild COVID-19 (a few samples of this study predate the infection). Cell type and time point are not known. The chain links TRBV13 to TRBJ2-7; TRBD1 matches at 10 bases. The source material was PBMCs or a T cell subset sorted from them (not recorded which). Here the CDR3 DNA reads TGTGCCAGCAGCTCTCTACCCGGGACAGGGGATGCGCAGTACTTC. Its translation is CASSSLPGTGDAQYF.